The clone carrying this T cell receptor beta chain was counted only a few times. The data were obtained in a study of response to subunit inactivated influenza vaccine. Germline CDR1 is SGHRS and CDR2 is YFSETQ. The CDR3 has 12 residues. Trimming took 4 bases from V and 4 from J, leaving 8 bases between them. TCRdb analysed the RT-PCR reads with MiXCR anew, one entry per CDR3 protein. The table includes just under 550,000 distinct CDR3 sequences, roughly 25% detected once. The sample was also linked to a second study, of T cells expressing NK-cell markers. That report notes: 5'RACE template switching with UMIs produced the TCR beta cDNA. The eight sequenced donors comprised seven who were HCMV-seropositive and one who was seronegative. Of the CD8+ T cell pool in more than 5 donors, roughly 1.0-7.0% was accounted for by dominant NKG2C+ clonotypes. There were a handful of donors in whom these clonotypes also led the CD3+CD56-NKG2C+ fraction.

This rearrangement joins TRBV5-1 to TRBJ2-5; no definite D call. Here the sequenced sample was CD4+ T cells sorted from PBMCs, taken roughly 13 days after vaccination. The clonotype was recovered from a man between 45 and 60 years old who received an inactivated influenza vaccine. This chain's CDR3 is CASSPQRETQYF. In nucleotides, the CDR3 is TGCGCCAGCAGCCCGCAAAGAGAGACCCAGTACTTC.